This entry lists 29 T cell receptor beta chains sequenced from one sample in a study of blood T cell repertoires in COVID-19. Profiling relied on immunoSEQ multiplex PCR, and the TCRdb table lists in-frame clones only, not all of them. Of roughly 110,000 clones listed, around 80% are singletons. Sequencing was performed on peripheral blood. Receptors originate from a woman aged 70-85 years with acute or convalescent COVID-19.

This clone was recorded once. The chain joins TRBV5-1 to TRBJ2-5; a weak D match, TRBD2 (5 bases). V was trimmed by 0 bases and J by 5 bases, leaving 11 bases between them. Germline values: CDR1 SGHRS, CDR2 YFSETQ. The CDR3 is 14 amino acids. This CDR3 is CASSLGGAQETQYF. Written as DNA, the CDR3 is TGCGCCAGCAGCTTGGGGGGAGCTCAGGAGACCCAGTACTTC.

The chain combines TRBV28 with TRBJ2-3; 8 positions agree with TRBD2. After removal of 2 bases from V and 7 bases from J, the junction contained 11 bases not matched to a gene. Germline V CDR1 and CDR2: MDHEN, SYDVKM. The CDR3 contains 16 residues. CDR3 sequence: CASSLSGGPLQNTQYF. The DNA for the CDR3 is TGTGCCAGCAGTTTAAGCGGGGGCCCCCTGCAGAATACGCAGTATTTT.

The chain couples TRBV5-4 to TRBJ2-2; no firm D call. Germline loops: CDR1 SGHNT, CDR2 YYREEE (reference sequence). V lost 3 bases and J 5 bases, leaving 11 bases between the germline ends. The CDR3 consists of 14 residues. The chain's CDR3 is CASSSGAGTGELFF. The CDR3, as DNA: TGTGCCAGCAGCTCCGGCGCCGGGACCGGGGAGCTGTTTTTT.

The chain couples TRBV3-1 (or the pseudogene TRBV3-2) to TRBJ2-5, with 12 bases matching TRBD2. There are 16 residues in the CDR3. Trimming at V came to 5 bases and at J to 5 bases, leaving 9 bases not matched to a gene. Germline CDR1 is LGHDT and CDR2 is YNNKEL (reference sequence). For the CDR3, the DNA is TGTGCCAGCAGCACTCTAGCGGGAGGGCCATTTGAGACCCAGTACTTC. Its translation: CASSTLAGGPFETQYF.

The chain employs TRBV27 and TRBJ1-4; 10 bases are a match to TRBD1. Trimming removed 6 bases from V and 5 bases from J; junction bases left unmatched: 9. The CDR3 runs 16 residues. Germline V gene lookup returns CDR1 MNHEY and CDR2 SMNVEV (reference sequence). This CDR3 is CASRRTGGPENEKLFF. In nucleotides, the CDR3 is TGTGCCAGCAGACGGACAGGGGGGCCAGAAAATGAAAAACTGTTTTTT.

J is TRBJ1-1 and V is TRBV5-1, with 7 positions matching TRBD1. CDR1 and CDR2 (germline): SGHRS, YFSETQ. CDR3 length: 14 amino acids. V trimming: 3 bases; J trimming: 7 bases; junction bases outside the gene matches: 9. The CDR3, as DNA: TGCGCCAGCAGCTCGACAGGGAATCGGGGTGAAGCTTTCTTT. Protein: CASSSTGNRGEAFF.

The gene calls are TRBV6-5 and TRBJ1-5; maybe TRBD1 (6 bases). The CDR3 has 13 amino acids. The V and J ends lost 7 bases and 2 bases respectively, with 9 bases between them. In germline, CDR1 is MNHEY, CDR2 SVGAGI. The CDR3 region is CASMGAGNQPQHF. CDR3 bases: TGTGCCAGCATGGGGGCCGGCAATCAGCCCCAGCATTTT.

The genes are TRBV9 and TRBJ2-7, with D maybe TRBD1 (5 bases). This CDR3 is 11 amino acids long. CDR1 is SGDLS and CDR2 is YYNGEE in the germline V gene. The ends were cut back, 7 bases at V and 3 bases at J, with 8 bases in the middle. The CDR3 loop reads CASARGYEQYF. The CDR3 nucleotides read TGTGCCAGCGCAAGGGGCTACGAGCAGTACTTC.

This clone has only a few counts. V and J are TRBV10-3 and TRBJ1-6; TRBD1 aligns across 7 bases. V shed 3 bases, J shed 7 bases, and the junction held 6 bases outside the gene matches. Germline CDR1 reads ENHRY; CDR2 reads SYGVKD. The CDR3 loop spans 15 amino acids. In DNA form, the CDR3 reads TGTGCCATCAGTGACAGGGGGGAAGCAAATTCACCCCTCCACTTT. Amino acids: CAISDRGEANSPLHF.

The rearrangement uses TRBV3-1 (or the pseudogene TRBV3-2) and TRBJ2-3, with D possibly matching TRBD2 (5 bases). V dropped 0 bases and J dropped 8 bases, with 15 bases sitting between them. CDR1 and CDR2 (germline): LGHDT, YNNKEL (reference sequence). The CDR3 totals 15 residues. CDR3 loop: CASSQESFSAGTQYF. In nucleotides, the CDR3 is TGTGCCAGCAGCCAAGAGTCTTTTAGCGCCGGTACGCAGTATTTT.

This clone was recorded a few times. The chain links TRBV7-2 to TRBJ2-3, with a possible D match to TRBD2 (5 bases). The CDR3 loop spans 14 amino acids. V lost 0 bases and J lost 6, with 10 bases in between. CDR1 and CDR2 from the germline V gene are SGHTA and FQGNSA. The CDR3 is CASSLAPSLDTQYF. Written as DNA, the CDR3 is TGTGCCAGCAGCTTAGCGCCTAGCCTGGATACGCAGTATTTT.

The CDR3 is CASSQDGNRQETQYF. The CDR3 DNA reads TGTGCCAGCAGCCAAGATGGTAACAGGCAAGAGACCCAGTACTTC. V is TRBV14 and J is TRBJ2-5; D may be TRBD1 (5 bases). Deletions cut 0 bases from V and 2 bases from J, with 10 bases between. Germline loops: CDR1 SGHDN, CDR2 FVKESK. The CDR3 totals 15 residues.

The V and J genes are TRBV10-3 and TRBJ2-2, with D perhaps matching TRBD1 (5 bases). The CDR3 is made up of 14 amino acids. Germline V CDR1 and CDR2: ENHRY, SYGVKD. V was cut by 10 bases and J by 0 bases, with 12 bases left in between. CDR3 DNA sequence: TGTGCCACCACCGACAGATCGAACACCGGGGAGCTGTTTTTT. Translation: CATTDRSNTGELFF.

The chain has TRBV18 and TRBJ1-6, with 9 nucleotides matching TRBD1. Trimming cost V 6 bases and J 6 bases; bases outside gene matches: 9. Germline V gives CDR1 KGHSH, CDR2 LQKENI. The CDR3 sequence is 16 residues long. The CDR3 DNA reads TGTGCCAGCTCCCAGCCGGACAGGGGTCGTAATTCACCCCTCCACTTT. It translates to CASSQPDRGRNSPLHF.

The rearrangement uses TRBV5-1 and TRBJ1-2; 9 nucleotides match TRBD1. Trimming took 3 bases from V and 8 from J; bases not matched to a gene: 11. This CDR3 is 15 amino acids long. CDR1 and CDR2 (germline): SGHRS, YFSETQ. CDR3 in amino acids: CASSSNYRGRGGYTF. In DNA, the CDR3 is TGCGCCAGCAGCTCTAATTACAGGGGGCGTGGAGGCTACACCTTC.

The CDR3 reads CASSPDSQAYEQYF. In DNA form, the CDR3 reads TGTGCCAGCTCACCAGACAGCCAAGCCTACGAGCAGTACTTC. V usage is TRBV18 and J usage is TRBJ2-7; maybe TRBD1 (5 bases). CDR1 is KGHSH and CDR2 is LQKENI in the germline V gene. Trimming removed 2 bases from V and 2 bases from J, with 10 bases in between. There are 14 residues in the CDR3.

The chain recombines TRBV5-1 with TRBJ1-1, with TRBD1 matching over 9 bases. J gave up 4 bases and V 4 bases, and 5 bases lay outside the gene matches. CDR3 length: 14 residues. CDR1 and CDR2 from the germline V gene are SGHRS and YFSETQ. CDR3 in amino acids: CASSEQGAGTEAFF. In DNA form, the CDR3 reads TGCGCCAGCAGCGAACAGGGGGCAGGCACTGAAGCTTTCTTT.

The CDR3 is CASSSMEEKLFF. CDR3 nucleotide sequence: TGTGCCAGCAGCTCTATGGAGGAAAAACTGTTTTTT. This chain joins TRBV7-8 and TRBJ1-4; D is unresolved. CDR1 and CDR2 (germline): SGHVS, FQNEAQ. The CDR3 extends over 12 amino acids. V lost 4 bases, J lost 8 bases, and 8 bases lay in between.

The CDR3 nucleotides read TGTGCCAGCACCGGACAGGTTTCCTACAATGAGCAGTTCTTC. Its protein product is CASTGQVSYNEQFF. The rearrangement uses TRBV6-5 and TRBJ2-1; 7 bases map to TRBD1. Germline trimming cut 7 bases from V and 1 base from J; bases unmatched to any gene: 4. CDR3 length: 14 residues. Germline V lookup: CDR1 MNHEY, CDR2 SVGAGI.

V and J are TRBV30 and TRBJ1-2, with D uncertain. Germline V gene data show CDR1 as GTSNPN and CDR2 as SVGIG (reference sequence). This CDR3 comprises 11 residues. Trimming left V 3 bases short and J 4 bases short, with 6 bases between. CDR3 in DNA: TGTGCCTGGAGGACATTCTATGGCTACACCTTC. Amino acid sequence: CAWRTFYGYTF. Variable domain in full (rest from reference TRBV30 and TRBJ1-2): SQTIHQWPATLVQPVGSPLSLECTVEGTSNPNLYWYRQAAGRGLQLLFYSVGIGQISSEVPQNLSASRPQDRQFILSSKKLLLSDSGFYLCAWRTFYGYTFGSGTRLTVV.

V is TRBV2 and J is TRBJ2-5; TRBD1 matches 9 bases. The germline gives CDR1 SNHLY, CDR2 FYNNEI. With 6 bases clipped from V and 2 bases from J, the junction kept 7 bases outside the gene matches. The CDR3 consists of 15 residues. The CDR3 DNA reads TGTGCCAGCAGAATGGGGACAGGGCCGCAAGAGACCCAGTACTTC. It specifies CASRMGTGPQETQYF.

The chain employs TRBV6-5 and TRBJ1-3, with D perhaps matching TRBD1 (6 bases). CDR3 length: 15 amino acids. V was pared by 5 bases and J by 4 bases, with 15 bases between. CDR1 is MNHEY and CDR2 is SVGAGI in the germline V gene. In nucleotides, the CDR3 is TGTGCCAGCAGTCCCCATGGACAGACAGGAAACACCATATATTTT. It translates to CASSPHGQTGNTIYF.

This clone was observed once. CDR3: CASSPSPGDYGYTF. The CDR3 coding sequence is TGTGCCAGCAGCCCCAGTCCGGGGGACTATGGCTACACCTTC. The rearrangement links TRBV3-1 (or the pseudogene TRBV3-2) to TRBJ1-2, with a possible D match to TRBD1 (5 bases). With 4 bases removed from V and 3 bases from J, the gap between germline ends came to 12 bases. Germline loops: CDR1 LGHDT, CDR2 YNNKEL (reference sequence). The CDR3 runs to 14 residues.

This chain links TRBV19 with TRBJ1-2; perhaps TRBD1 as D (5 bases). Trimming stripped 3 bases from V and 2 bases from J, with 16 bases between. Germline V gene sequence: CDR1 LNHDA, CDR2 SQIVND (reference sequence). The CDR3 totals 16 residues. In DNA, the CDR3 is TGTGCCAGTAGTATGTGGGGCCCTAGGAAAAACTATGGCTACACCTTC. Its protein is CASSMWGPRKNYGYTF.

The CDR3 is CASSPGAWAGNTIYF. The CDR3 DNA is TGTGCCAGCAGCCCGGGAGCCTGGGCTGGAAACACCATATATTTT. The chain employs TRBV7-2 and TRBJ1-3; D remains ambiguous. The CDR3 consists of 15 residues. Trimming cost V 5 bases and J 2 bases, with 13 bases left between them. Germline V gene lookup returns CDR1 SGHTA and CDR2 FQGNSA.

This chain links TRBV10-3 with TRBJ2-1; the D gene is possibly TRBD1 (6 bases). Germline V gene data show CDR1 as ENHRY and CDR2 as SYGVKD. With 3 bases removed from V and 6 bases from J, the gap between germline ends came to 15 bases. The CDR3 is 15 residues long. The CDR3 bases are TGTGCCATCAGTGATCCCACAGCACAGGGCAATGAGCAGTTCTTC. Its protein product is CAISDPTAQGNEQFF.

The CDR3 sequence is CASSQDRMGLAGGPVVTDTQYF. DNA of the CDR3: TGCGCCAGCAGCCAAGACAGGATGGGACTAGCGGGAGGGCCAGTTGTAACAGATACGCAGTATTTT. The rearrangement joins TRBV4-1 to TRBJ2-3; TRBD2 aligns across 16 bases. V lost 0 bases, J lost 3 bases, and 15 bases stayed unmatched. The V gene's germline CDR1 is MGHRA and CDR2 YSYEKL. The CDR3 extends over 22 amino acids.

This rearrangement joins TRBV5-1 to TRBJ2-1, with 14 bases aligning to TRBD2. Germline V gene data show CDR1 as SGHRS and CDR2 as YFSETQ. V lost 0 bases, J lost 9 bases, and 5 bases stayed unmatched. The CDR3 contains 16 residues. This CDR3 is CASSLVTSGRGGEQFF. CDR3 bases: TGCGCCAGCAGCTTGGTGACTAGCGGGAGGGGAGGTGAGCAGTTCTTC.

This rearrangement joins TRBV2 to TRBJ2-1; 12 nucleotides align to TRBD2. The CDR3 is 17 residues long. Germline CDR1 and CDR2: SNHLY and FYNNEI. Unmatched junction bases numbered 13, after V lost 6 bases and J lost 7 bases. Here the CDR3 reads CASRLGATSGRTNEQFF. The CDR3 nucleotides are TGTGCCAGCAGGTTGGGGGCCACTAGCGGGAGGACAAATGAGCAGTTCTTC. The full variable domain, rest sourced from reference TRBV2 and TRBJ2-1, is EPEVTQTPSHQVTQMGQEVILRCVPISNHLYFYWYRQILGQKVEFLVSFYNNEISEKSEIFDDQFSVERPDGSNFTLKIRSTKLEDSAMYFCASRLGATSGRTNEQFFGPGTRLTVL.